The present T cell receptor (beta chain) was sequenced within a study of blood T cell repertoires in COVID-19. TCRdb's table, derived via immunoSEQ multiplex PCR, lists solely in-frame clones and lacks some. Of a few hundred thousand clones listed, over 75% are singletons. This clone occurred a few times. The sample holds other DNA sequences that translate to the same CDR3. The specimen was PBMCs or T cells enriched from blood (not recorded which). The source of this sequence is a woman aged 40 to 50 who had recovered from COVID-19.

The CDR3 sequence is CASSLGTANTEAFF. CDR3 nucleotide sequence: TGCGCCAGCAGCTTGGGGACAGCTAACACTGAAGCTTTCTTT. The chain is built from TRBV5-1 and TRBJ1-1; D possibly corresponds to TRBD1 (6 bases). The germline gives CDR1 SGHRS, CDR2 YFSETQ. V lost 0 bases, J lost 2 bases, and 8 bases lay in between. This CDR3 has 14 residues.